This is a list of T cell receptor beta chains from one sample in a study of blood T cell repertoires in COVID-19. The table came from immunoSEQ multiplex PCR; TCRdb's copy has only in-frame clones and leaves some out. The repertoire has 250,000 to 300,000 clones, roughly 87% of them found once; the top ten carry approximately 1%. The material sequenced was PBMCs or T cells enriched from blood (not recorded which). These TCRs come from a woman younger than 45 who had recovered from COVID-19. Both conserved end residues are part of each CDR3. Each record gives: D gene, clone size, V gene, J gene, CDR3 DNA, CDR3 protein. A D gene is named only where the DNA matches it firmly. Rows may omit the clone size; those that give it use once, few, many or a size class.

TRBD2	.	TRBV19	TRBJ2-7	TGTGCCAGTAGTATAGACCGGACTAGCGGGAACCACGAGCAGTACTTC	CASSIDRTSGNHEQYF
TRBD1	.	TRBV18	TRBJ1-1	TGTGCCAGCTCACCGCCCAGGGGGACAGGGGGTCCTAACACTGAAGCTTTCTTT	CASSPPRGTGGPNTEAFF
TRBD2	.	TRBV9	TRBJ2-2	TGTGCCAGCAGCGTAGGGCTAGCGGGTACCGGGGAGCTGTTTTTT	CASSVGLAGTGELFF
.	.	TRBV28	TRBJ1-1	TGTGCCAGCAGTCCTACAGGGCTCAACACTGAAGCTTTCTTT	CASSPTGLNTEAFF
TRBD1	.	TRBV30	TRBJ2-7	TGTGCCTGGAGTGTACTAGGGGGCGTGCAGCAGTACTTC	CAWSVLGGVQQYF
.	.	TRBV5-6	TRBJ1-2	TGTGCCAGCAGCTTGGCCGGTCAGGGGCGCTCTAGGGGCTACACCTTC	CASSLAGQGRSRGYTF
TRBD1	.	TRBV6-5	TRBJ2-7	TGTGCCAGCACGTGGACAGGATCCTACGAGCAGTACTTC	CASTWTGSYEQYF
.	.	TRBV4-2	TRBJ2-2	TGTGCCAGCAGCCAATCTTTTGTCCCCGGGGAGCTGTTTTTT	CASSQSFVPGELFF
.	.	TRBV7-6	TRBJ2-7	TGTGCCAGCAGCTTAGAGGCTAGCGCCAACTACGAGCAGTACTTC	CASSLEASANYEQYF
TRBD2	.	TRBV6-5	TRBJ2-1	TGTGCCAGCAGTTATTCTAGCGGGGGAGGCTATGAGCAGTTCTTC	CASSYSSGGGYEQFF
.	.	TRBV10-3	TRBJ2-7	TGTGCCATCAGTGAAGGGGACATCGAGCAGTACTTC	CAISEGDIEQYF
.	.	TRBV7-3	TRBJ1-1	TGTGCCAGCAGCTTAGGTGGGGCCACTGAAGCTTTCTTT	CASSLGGATEAFF
.	.	TRBV9	TRBJ1-1	TGTGCCAGCAGCTTTACAGGGAAAGCCACTGAAGCTTTCTTT	CASSFTGKATEAFF
.	.	TRBV28	TRBJ2-5	TGTGCCAGCAGAGGAGGGCTGACCCAGTACTTC	CASRGGLTQYF
TRBD1	.	TRBV5-1	TRBJ2-2	TGCGCCAGCAGCGGACAGGGGTCCGGGGAGCTGTTTTTT	CASSGQGSGELFF
TRBD2	.	TRBV30	TRBJ2-1	TGTGCCTGGAATCTAGCGGGGGGGCCGGTGCAGTTCTTC	CAWNLAGGPVQFF
.	.	TRBV9	TRBJ1-2	TGTGCCAGCAGCGTAACTGACACCTATGGCTACACCTTC	CASSVTDTYGYTF
.	.	TRBV6-2/TRBV6-3	TRBJ1-1	TGTGCCAGCAGTTACTCGAATAACTATCGGGGGAGCACTGAAGCTTTCTTT	CASSYSNNYRGSTEAFF
.	.	TRBV4-3	TRBJ2-2	TGCGCCAGCAGCCAAATGTTGCCGGTCCCCGGGGAGCTGTTTTTT	CASSQMLPVPGELFF
TRBD2	once	TRBV6-1	TRBJ2-1	TGTGCCAGCAGTGAATACGCGGGAGTCATGGGAGAGCAGTTCTTC	CASSEYAGVMGEQFF
.	.	TRBV7-3	TRBJ1-1	TGTGCCAGCAGCCCACCGGGACACCAGAACACTGAAGCTTTCTTT	CASSPPGHQNTEAFF
.	few	TRBV7-9	TRBJ2-3	TGTGCCAGCAGCCCAGGGACTGTTAGCACAGATACGCAGTATTTT	CASSPGTVSTDTQYF
.	.	TRBV5-1	TRBJ2-3	.	CASSLVGGGNRYF
TRBD1	.	TRBV7-2	TRBJ1-2	TGTGCCAGCAGCCCCCAGACAGGGTCTGCGGATGGCTACACCTTC	CASSPQTGSADGYTF
.	.	TRBV29-1	TRBJ1-1	TGCAGCGTTGTAGTTTGGGGCCTGAACACTGAAGCTTTCTTT	CSVVVWGLNTEAFF
.	.	TRBV18	TRBJ1-2	TGTGCCAGCTCACCACTAAGTCTGAGTGCGCAAATCCTCTATGGCTACACCTTC	CASSPLSLSAQILYGYTF
.	.	TRBV11-3	TRBJ1-1	TGTGCCAGCAGCTTAAGGACGGGAAACACTGAAGCTTTCTTT	CASSLRTGNTEAFF